The 11 T cell receptor beta chains given below trace back to one sample, sequenced in a study of Tregs in tolerant kidney transplant recipients. Measured with immunoSEQ multiplex PCR; TCRdb has only the in-frame clones, and not every one. The sample shows some 55,000 clones, 75% to 90% of them seen only once. Material: Tregs from blood, obtained before the transplant. The receptors shown here come from a human donor who received a combined kidney and bone marrow transplant.

This sequence joins TRBV9 and TRBJ1-1; no reliable D call. Germline CDR1 reads SGDLS; CDR2 reads YYNGEE. The CDR3 has 14 residues. V was shortened by 3 bases and J by 5 bases, with 14 bases between the two germline ends. The CDR3 DNA reads as TGTGCCAGCAGCGCTTTGGGTTCGGGAACTGAAGCTTTCTTT. Protein sequence: CASSALGSGTEAFF.

This clone was detected only once. CDR3 sequence: CASSSDREGDYGYTF. The CDR3 bases are TGCGCCAGCTCCTCGGACAGGGAGGGTGACTATGGCTACACCTTC. The rearrangement uses TRBV23-1 and TRBJ1-2, with 8 bases that match TRBD1. TRBV23-1 is classed as an ORF, of uncertain function. The CDR3 runs to 15 residues. V lost 8 bases, J lost 3 bases, and 11 bases stayed unmatched.

The chain recombines TRBV5-7 with TRBJ1-2; possible D gene TRBD1, 5 bases. TRBV5-7 is an open reading frame whose function is uncertain. The CDR3 has 14 residues. Trimming took 0 bases from V and 4 from J, leaving 10 bases between them. The CDR3: CASSLVQGFYGYTF. CDR3 bases: TGTGCCAGCAGCTTGGTCCAGGGCTTCTATGGCTACACCTTC.

The chain is built from TRBV11-1 and TRBJ2-2, with D possibly being TRBD2 (7 bases). Germline CDR1 reads SGHAT; CDR2 reads FQDESV (reference sequence). The CDR3 spans 14 residues. Trimming stripped 2 bases from V and 6 bases from J, with 10 bases between. The CDR3 nucleotides are TGTGCCAGCAGCTTAAGGGGGGGCGCCGGGGAGCTGTTTTTT. It is translated as CASSLRGGAGELFF.

V and J are TRBV10-3 and TRBJ2-7, with D unresolved. The CDR3 runs 13 residues. Between the trimmed V and J ends, which lost 6 bases and 2 bases, there was a span of 11 bases. In germline, CDR1 is ENHRY, CDR2 SYGVKD. The CDR3 DNA sequence: TGTGCCATCAGAGCCGACGCCGCCTACGAGCAGTACTTC. This sequence encodes CAIRADAAYEQYF.

The V call is TRBV5-1, the J call TRBJ2-5; D unclear. CDR3 length equals 16 residues. CDR1 is SGHRS and CDR2 is YFSETQ in the germline V gene. V lost 0 bases, J lost 4 bases, and 16 bases lay in between. DNA of the CDR3: TGCGCCAGCAGCTTGGTGAACCTACGGTGGACAGAGACCCAGTACTTC. The encoded protein is CASSLVNLRWTETQYF.

The V call is TRBV7-2, the J call TRBJ1-1, with 10 bases fitting TRBD1. V trimming: 4 bases; J trimming: 7 bases; junction bases outside the gene matches: 6. CDR3 length: 14 amino acids. Germline V lookup: CDR1 SGHTA, CDR2 FQGNSA. This chain's CDR3 is CASSWRQGANEAFF. The CDR3 nucleotides read TGTGCCAGCAGCTGGAGACAGGGGGCTAATGAAGCTTTCTTT.

This chain joins TRBV10-3 and TRBJ2-3, with unresolved D. V was clipped by 0 bases and J by 3 bases, with 10 bases between them. The CDR3 is 15 amino acids. CDR1 is ENHRY and CDR2 is SYGVKD in the germline V gene. Here the CDR3 reads CAISESPRLTDTQYF. CDR3 sequence (DNA): TGTGCCATCAGTGAGTCGCCTCGTTTAACAGATACGCAGTATTTT.

CDR3: CASEIQGGLDEQYF. CDR3 nucleotide sequence: TGCGCCAGCGAGATTCAGGGGGGTTTGGACGAGCAGTACTTC. This chain joins TRBV10-2 and TRBJ2-7, with D possibly being TRBD1 (7 bases). V gave up 8 bases and J gave up 5 bases, with 19 bases separating them. The CDR3 length is 14 residues. The germline V gene encodes CDR1 WSHSY and CDR2 SAAADI.

The J gene is TRBJ1-4, the V gene TRBV11-2; D is perhaps TRBD1 (6 bases). Germline CDR1 SGHAT, CDR2 FQNNGV. V lost 3 bases, J lost 6 bases, and 11 bases lay in between. This CDR3 region has 14 residues. The CDR3 loop is CASSFGQMYEKLFF. As DNA, the CDR3 is TGTGCCAGCAGCTTCGGACAGATGTATGAAAAACTGTTTTTT.

The chain carries TRBV5-4 and TRBJ2-3, with a weak D call TRBD1 (6 bases). Germline V gives CDR1 SGHNT, CDR2 YYREEE (reference sequence). This CDR3 is 14 amino acids long. V lost 2 bases to trimming and J lost 0 bases, with 7 bases between them. The CDR3 region has the DNA TGTGCCAGCAGCTTCGGACAGAGCACAGATACGCAGTATTTT. This translates into CASSFGQSTDTQYF.